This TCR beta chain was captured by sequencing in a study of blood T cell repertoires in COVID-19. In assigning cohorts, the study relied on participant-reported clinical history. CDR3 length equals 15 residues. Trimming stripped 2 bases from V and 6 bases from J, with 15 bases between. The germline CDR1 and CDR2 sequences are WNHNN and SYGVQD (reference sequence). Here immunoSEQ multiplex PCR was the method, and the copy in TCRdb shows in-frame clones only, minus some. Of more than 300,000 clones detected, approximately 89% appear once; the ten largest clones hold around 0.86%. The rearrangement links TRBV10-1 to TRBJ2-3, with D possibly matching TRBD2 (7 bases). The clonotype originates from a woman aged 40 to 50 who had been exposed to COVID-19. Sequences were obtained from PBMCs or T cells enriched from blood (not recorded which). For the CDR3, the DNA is TGCGCCAGCAGTGAGGAGGGGGGGCCTCGGGATACGCAGTATTTT. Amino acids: CASSEEGGPRDTQYF.